The rows below give T cell receptor beta chains drawn from one sample of a study of neoadjuvant nivolumab and ipilimumab in lung cancer. Data came from immunoSEQ multiplex PCR; TCRdb stores just in-frame clones and leaves some out. This repertoire shows tens of thousands of clones, 75% to 90% found once; its top ten account for approximately 3.4%. The sample was peripheral blood, taken before neoadjuvant nivolumab, alone or with ipilimumab. The source is an adult with non-small cell lung cancer. Both conserved end residues are part of each CDR3. The order of the fields is clone size, V gene, D gene, J gene, CDR3 DNA, CDR3 protein. The D gene is left open where the match is weak. Only some rows state a clone size, as once, few, many or a class for expanded clones.

>-|TRBV5-5|TRBD2|TRBJ2-7
TGTGCCACCTCGACTAGCGGGAGCTCCTACGAGCAGTACTTC
CATSTSGSSYEQYF
>-|TRBV9|-|TRBJ2-1
TGTGCCAGCAGCACGGACGGGGAGCAGTTCTTC
CASSTDGEQFF
>-|TRBV7-6|-|TRBJ2-1
TGTGCCAGCAGCTTAGGGCCCGGAGACAATGAGCAGTTCTTC
CASSLGPGDNEQFF
>-|TRBV4-2|-|TRBJ1-2
TGTGCCAGCAGCCAAGAGAGGGCTAACTATGGCTACACCTTC
CASSQERANYGYTF
>few|TRBV5-1|TRBD1|TRBJ1-4
TGCGCCAGGGGGAGCGACAGGGGTGGTGAAAAACTGTTTTTT
CARGSDRGGEKLFF
>once|TRBV30|TRBD1|TRBJ1-5
TGTGCCTGGAGTATGACAGGGGGTCAGCCCCAGCATTTT
CAWSMTGGQPQHF
>-|TRBV28|-|TRBJ1-5
TGTGCCAGCATCAGGTTCCGCCCAAATAGCAATCAGCCCCAGCATTTT
CASIRFRPNSNQPQHF
>-|TRBV15|TRBD1|TRBJ1-4
TGTGCCACCAGCAGAGGAGAACAGGGGGCCTTGGAAAAACTGTTTTTT
CATSRGEQGALEKLFF
>-|TRBV29-1|-|TRBJ2-5
TGCAGCGTTGATGGGTACAAGACCCAGTACTTC
CSVDGYKTQYF
>-|TRBV25-1|TRBD2|TRBJ2-5
TGTGCCAGCAGTAGCGGGAGGTACCAAGAGACCCAGTACTTC
CASSSGRYQETQYF
>-|TRBV9|TRBD1|TRBJ1-3
TGTGCCAGCAGCGCGGGCACAGGGGGCAGAATGGGAAACACCATATATTTT
CASSAGTGGRMGNTIYF
>-|TRBV5-1|TRBD2|TRBJ2-7
TGCGCCAGCAGCTTCACTAGCGGTGCCTACGAGCAGTACTTC
CASSFTSGAYEQYF
>-|TRBV5-1|TRBD2|TRBJ2-3
TGCGCCAGCAGCCTAGCCCTGACTAGCGGGAGTGCAGATACGCAGTATTTT
CASSLALTSGSADTQYF
>-|TRBV5-1|-|TRBJ1-2
TGCGCCAGCAGACAGGGAGACCCTAACTATGGCTACACCTTC
CASRQGDPNYGYTF
>-|TRBV9|-|TRBJ2-7
TGTGCCAGCGGACGGCGGTCAGGACATTACGAGCAGTACTTC
CASGRRSGHYEQYF
>-|TRBV5-6|-|TRBJ2-6
TGTGCCAGCAGCTTGAAAACAGGAGGGGCCAACGTCCTGACTTTC
CASSLKTGGANVLTF
>once|TRBV7-2|TRBD2|TRBJ2-3
TGTGCCAGCAGCTTAGACACTAGCGGGAGGACAGATACGCAGTATTTT
CASSLDTSGRTDTQYF
>-|TRBV7-9|-|TRBJ2-7
TGTGCCAGCAGCTTAACAGGGACTGAGCAGTACTTC
CASSLTGTEQYF
>once|TRBV5-1|-|TRBJ2-5
TGCGCCAGCAGCTTGTTCGGGCAGGGGGGCCAAGAGACCCAGTACTTC
CASSLFGQGGQETQYF
>-|TRBV10-3|-|TRBJ2-5
TGTGCCATCGGAGCCGAGGGCCATGAGACCCAGTACTTC
CAIGAEGHETQYF
>once|TRBV9|-|TRBJ1-1
TGTGCCAGCAGCGTAGGTGGTTACATGAACACTGAAGCTTTCTTT
CASSVGGYMNTEAFF
>-|TRBV5-1|TRBD2|TRBJ2-1
TGCGCCAGCAGCAGGGCTAGCGGGGACAATGAGCAGTTCTTC
CASSRASGDNEQFF
>-|TRBV11-3|TRBD2|TRBJ2-3
TGTGCCAGCAGCGTGACTAGCGGATCAGATACGCAGTATTTT
CASSVTSGSDTQYF
>once|TRBV5-1|-|TRBJ1-1
TGCGCCAGCAGCTTGGGATCGGGACCCCTCATGAACACTGAAGCTTTCTTT
CASSLGSGPLMNTEAFF
>-|TRBV6-6|TRBD1|TRBJ1-5
TGTGCCAGCAGTCAAGGGACAGTCAATCAGCCCCAGCATTTT
CASSQGTVNQPQHF
>-|TRBV19|-|TRBJ1-1
TGTGCCACCACATCGGGACCGGGCAGGCTCGAAGCTTTCTTT
CATTSGPGRLEAFF